This TCR beta chain stems from a study of T cells after yellow fever vaccination. The study's findings and limits: A minor fraction of clonotypes spanned both CD4 and CD8 compartments.

This clonotype was detected a few times. Its cognate antigen is unknown. TCRdb ran MiXCR on the 5' RACE reads and lists one entry per CDR3 protein. This table holds a few hundred thousand distinct CDR3 sequences, around 6.8% found once. The receptor's source is a man between 18 and 35 years old who received the YFV17D yellow fever vaccine. Material: PBMCs, obtained 35 to 50 days after the first yellow fever vaccination.

In nucleotides, the CDR3 is TGTGCCAGCAGCGATCGAGACGGAGACACTGAAGCTTTCTTT. Translating gives CASSDRDGDTEAFF. The J gene is TRBJ1-1, the V gene TRBV3-1; D ambiguous. CDR1 and CDR2 from the germline V gene are LGHDT and YNNKEL (reference sequence). V lost 5 bases to trimming and J lost 3 bases, with 13 bases between them. The length of the CDR3 is 14 residues. The whole variable domain, remainder taken from reference TRBV3-1 and TRBJ1-1, is DTAVSQTPKYLVTQMGNDKSIKCEQNLGHDTMYWYKQDSKKFLKIMFSYNNKELIINETVPNRFSPKSPDKAHLNLHINSLELGDSAVYFCASSDRDGDTEAFFGQGTRLTVV.